Each of the 23 T cell receptor beta chains below was sequenced from the same sample in a study of post-analysis software for immune sequencing data. Broader study findings: Elevated frequency relative to controls characterized several TRBV segments in patients, TRBV5-6, TRBV5-1 and TRBV20-1 among them.

Which antigens these TCRs recognize remains unknown. Incorporated into the TCR beta cDNA libraries were unique molecular identifiers, which served to reduce PCR and sequencing biases. From the PCR reads, TCRdb called clonotypes with MiXCR, one entry per CDR3 protein. The data contain about 500,000 distinct CDR3 sequences, around 40% of them seen just once; the ten biggest clones take up around 10%. Sequenced sample: blood. All receptors come from a girl aged 5-17 years with multiple sclerosis.

The CDR3, as DNA: TGTGCCAGCAGCGAGTACCGGGGTACGCAGTATTTT. Amino acids: CASSEYRGTQYF. The chain is built from TRBV7-2 and TRBJ2-3, with D maybe TRBD2 (5 bases). Looked up from germline, CDR1 is SGHTA and CDR2 is FQGNSA. V lost 5 bases to trimming and J lost 8 bases, with 11 bases between them. The CDR3 length is 12 residues.

This clonotype came up a few times. CDR3 DNA sequence: TGTGCCAGCAGTACGCGGTCTCCCTACGAGCAGTACTTC. Amino acids: CASSTRSPYEQYF. V and J are TRBV12-3 or TRBV12-4 and TRBJ2-7, with unresolved D. Trimming left V 5 bases short and J 2 bases short, with 10 bases between. The CDR3 has 13 amino acids.

The chain couples TRBV5-1 to TRBJ2-5; D is possibly TRBD2 (6 bases). This CDR3 is built from 16 residues. Trimming removed 4 bases at V and 2 bases at J, with 18 bases between. Germline lookup yields CDR1 SGHRS and CDR2 YFSETQ. The CDR3 DNA reads as TGCGCCAGCAGCCTCGGCGGTAGTGGGACTCAAGAGACCCAGTACTTC. Translation: CASSLGGSGTQETQYF. Using reference TRBV5-1 and TRBJ2-5 for the parts outside the CDR3, the full variable domain is KAGVTQTPRYLIKTRGQQVTLSCSPISGHRSVSWYQQTPGQGLQFLFEYFSETQRNKGNFPGRFSGRQFSNSRSEMNVSTLELGDSALYLCASSLGGSGTQETQYFGPGTRLLVL.

The chain employs TRBV10-3 and TRBJ1-2; TRBD1 matches 7 bases. The germline CDR1 and CDR2 sequences are ENHRY and SYGVKD. Trimming cost V 4 bases and J 8 bases; bases outside gene matches: 13. The CDR3 spans 15 residues. CDR3 coding DNA: TGTGCCATCAGTGGGTCGGGACAGCCCTTTGGAGGCTACACCTTC. The encoded protein is CAISGSGQPFGGYTF.

V is TRBV7-3 and J is TRBJ2-1, with D perhaps matching TRBD2 (6 bases). This CDR3 contains 14 residues. Trimming removed 5 bases at V and 5 bases at J, with 13 bases between. The germline gives CDR1 SGHTA, CDR2 FQGTGA. CDR3 DNA: TGTGCCAGCAGCCCCAACCTAGCGAACAATGAGCAGTTCTTC. Protein product: CASSPNLANNEQFF. The entire variable domain, with the rest obtained from reference TRBV7-3 and TRBJ2-1, is as follows: GAGVSQTPSNKVTEKGKYVELRCDPISGHTALYWYRQSLGQGPEFLIYFQGTGAADDSGLPNDRFFAVRPEGSVSTLKIQRTERGDSAVYLCASSPNLANNEQFFGPGTRLTVL.

This CDR3 is CATSKVKGQPQHF. CDR3 nucleotide sequence: TGTGCCACCAGCAAGGTTAAGGGCCAGCCCCAGCATTTT. The chain combines TRBV15 with TRBJ1-5; the D is unclear. The CDR3 covers 13 residues. Trimming removed 4 bases at V and 7 bases at J, with 11 bases between. Germline values: CDR1 LNHNV, CDR2 YYDKDF (reference sequence).

The sample holds a few counts of this clonotype. V gene TRBV2 combines with J gene TRBJ2-7, with a weak D call TRBD2 (5 bases). This CDR3 is 17 amino acids long. Germline CDR1 is SNHLY and CDR2 is FYNNEI. The ends were cut back, 4 bases at V and 5 bases at J, with 24 bases in the middle. The CDR3 region has the DNA TGTGCCAGCAGTGCTATGGACCGCGGGCCCCAAGGGAACGAGCAGTACTTC. Its protein product is CASSAMDRGPQGNEQYF.

This clonotype was seen a few times. This chain uses TRBV7-6 with TRBJ2-7; D might be TRBD1 (6 bases). V was shortened by 5 bases and J by 2 bases, with 13 bases between the two germline ends. From germline, CDR1 is SGHVS and CDR2 FNYEAQ. CDR3 length: 14 amino acids. The CDR3 nucleotides are TGTGCCAGCAGCACAGGGTACCAAACCTACGAGCAGTACTTC. Its protein product is CASSTGYQTYEQYF.

This clonotype was seen ten or more times. This chain joins TRBV20-1 and TRBJ2-5, with 10 bases aligning to TRBD2. Germline V CDR1 and CDR2: DFQATT, SNEGSKA (reference sequence). The ends lost 4 bases at V and 5 bases at J; junction bases unmatched: 7. There are 14 residues in the CDR3. For the CDR3, the DNA is TGCAGTGCTAAAACCGGGACTAGCGAGGAGACCCAGTACTTC. Translated: CSAKTGTSEETQYF.

The chain couples TRBV5-1 to TRBJ1-2; 7 bases align to TRBD1. The germline gives CDR1 SGHRS, CDR2 YFSETQ. V shed 0 bases and J 6 bases; nucleotides not matched to a gene: 8. This CDR3 has 15 amino acids. The DNA for the CDR3 is TGCGCCAGCAGCTTGGGGGCAGGGGGAAGAGATGGCTACACCTTC. This gives the protein CASSLGAGGRDGYTF.

V gene TRBV20-1 combines with J gene TRBJ2-7; no reliable D call. The germline V gene has CDR1 DFQATT and CDR2 SNEGSKA (reference sequence). Trimming removed 4 bases at V and 4 bases at J, with 14 bases between. The CDR3 loop spans 13 amino acids. The CDR3 DNA is TGCAGTGCTACCTCGGACCGATCTTACGAGCAGTACTTC. Amino acid sequence: CSATSDRSYEQYF.

CDR3 in amino acids: CASRTLDSTGAYEQYF. The CDR3 region has the DNA TGTGCCAGCAGAACCCTCGACTCGACAGGGGCCTACGAGCAGTACTTC. The V gene is TRBV28, the J gene TRBJ2-5; 8 bases are shared with TRBD1. TRBJ2-7 explains the end of the DNA better; the J call may be wrong. CDR1 is MDHEN, CDR2 SYDVKM, per germline. The CDR3 has 16 amino acids.

The chain employs TRBV14 and TRBJ2-5; weak D call: TRBD2 (5 bases). CDR1 and CDR2 (germline): SGHDN, FVKESK. This CDR3 contains 17 residues. The V and J ends lost 4 bases and 2 bases respectively, with 20 bases between them. CDR3 in DNA: TGTGCCAGCAGCCTCGGGAAGGCGTCGGGCTTTCAAGAGACCCAGTACTTC. Translated, it gives CASSLGKASGFQETQYF.

This clonotype came up a few times. The V gene is TRBV29-1, the J gene TRBJ2-5, with a possible D match to TRBD2 (6 bases). Germline V gene lookup returns CDR1 SQVTM and CDR2 ANQGSEA. CDR3 size: 12 residues. V was cut by 6 bases and J by 2 bases, with 10 bases left in between. The CDR3 region is CSVGGRQETQYF. CDR3 nucleotide sequence: TGCAGCGTGGGAGGACGACAAGAGACCCAGTACTTC.

The chain uses TRBV12-3 or TRBV12-4 and TRBJ2-3; D is unclear. Between the trimmed V and J ends, which lost 2 bases and 5 bases, there was a span of 5 bases. The CDR3 runs 12 residues. The CDR3 sequence is CASSLNRDTQYF. CDR3 sequence (DNA): TGTGCCAGCAGTTTAAATAGAGATACGCAGTATTTT.

This chain links TRBV12-3 or TRBV12-4 with TRBJ1-3; D not certain. CDR3 length: 14 amino acids. Deletions cut 6 bases from V and 1 base from J, with 10 bases between. This CDR3 reads CASSAVYSGNTIYF. The CDR3 DNA follows: TGTGCCAGCAGCGCCGTCTATTCTGGAAACACCATATATTTT.

The chain joins TRBV24-1 to TRBJ2-3, with 9 bases fitting TRBD1. This CDR3 comprises 15 residues. The germline V gene has CDR1 KGHDR and CDR2 SFDVKD. The junction had 5 bases not matched to a gene; V was cut back by 7 bases and J by 1 base. In DNA, the CDR3 is TGTGCCACCAGAGACCACAGGGGGCGCACAGATACGCAGTATTTT. As protein: CATRDHRGRTDTQYF.

The chain employs TRBV7-9 and TRBJ2-5; D is ambiguous. The better agreement between TRBJ2-7 and the DNA end casts doubt on the J call. CDR1 is SEHNR, CDR2 FQNEAQ, per germline (reference sequence). The CDR3 covers 14 residues. This chain's CDR3 is CASSPANNLNEQYF. CDR3 nucleotides: TGTGCCAGCAGCCCGGCGAATAACCTTAACGAGCAGTACTTC.

V usage is TRBV10-3 and J usage is TRBJ2-5, with D possibly matching TRBD2 (5 bases). Germline V gene sequence: CDR1 ENHRY, CDR2 SYGVKD. The V and J ends lost 7 bases and 5 bases respectively, with 14 bases between them. CDR3 length equals 13 residues. The DNA of the CDR3 is TGTGCCATCAATGCCTTCCCGGGGGAGACCCAGTACTTC. Amino acids: CAINAFPGETQYF.

V gene TRBV5-1 combines with J gene TRBJ1-2; no definite D call. CDR1 is SGHRS and CDR2 is YFSETQ in the germline V gene. V lost 0 bases and J 6 bases, leaving 15 bases between the germline ends. This CDR3 has 15 residues. CDR3 residues: CASSLDQAFLNGYTF. The CDR3 DNA sequence: TGCGCCAGCAGCTTGGATCAGGCCTTCTTAAATGGCTACACCTTC.

The chain employs TRBV12-3 or TRBV12-4 and TRBJ1-5; TRBD1 is a possible D gene (6 bases). The CDR3 consists of 15 residues. V was cut by 2 bases and J by 7 bases, with 15 bases left in between. Written as DNA, the CDR3 is TGTGCCAGCAGTTTAAACCGCCGGGGGCAACAGCCCCAGCATTTT. It encodes CASSLNRRGQQPQHF.

The chain is built from TRBV5-1 and TRBJ1-1; no clear D. The CDR3 sequence is 14 residues long. The germline V gene encodes CDR1 SGHRS and CDR2 YFSETQ. The germline V and J ends were trimmed by 1 base and 2 bases, with 9 bases remaining between them. The CDR3 sequence: CASSLIPGNTEAFF. The CDR3 bases are TGCGCCAGCAGCTTGATCCCGGGAAACACTGAAGCTTTCTTT.

This clonotype was recorded only once. The chain's CDR3 is CASSQGPRAGGFTDTQYF. The CDR3 region has the DNA TGCGCCAGCAGCCAAGGTCCCCGAGCGGGAGGGTTTACAGATACGCAGTATTTT. This chain connects TRBV4-1 to TRBJ2-3; TRBD2 matches 10 bases. This CDR3 has 18 residues. Germline V gives CDR1 MGHRA, CDR2 YSYEKL. Unmatched junction bases numbered 10, after V lost 1 base and J lost 3 bases.